This is a list of T cell receptor beta chains from one sample in a study of T cell changes during pregnancy in multiple sclerosis. This table comes from immunoSEQ multiplex PCR, and its TCRdb copy is limited to in-frame clones, with some not included. The repertoire includes approximately 68,000 clones, 91% of them detected once, and 0.7% sits in the top ten. The sample consisted of peripheral blood, taken in the third trimester of pregnancy. The receptors come from a female donor in good health, enrolled as a control in a pregnancy study. Both conserved end residues are part of each CDR3. The D gene is left open where the match is weak. Only some rows state a clone size, as once, few, many or a class for expanded clones.

d_gene: TRBD1; abundance: NA; j_gene: TRBJ1-1; v_gene: TRBV7-2; CDR3nt: TGTGCCAGCAGTAGACAGGGCAACACTGAAGCTTTCTTT; CDR3aa: CASSRQGNTEAFF
d_gene: TRBD1; abundance: NA; j_gene: TRBJ1-6; v_gene: TRBV2; CDR3nt: TGTGCCAGCAGTCCGGACAGGGGGCTTTCACCCCTCCACTTT; CDR3aa: CASSPDRGLSPLHF
d_gene: NA; abundance: once; j_gene: TRBJ1-1; v_gene: TRBV19; CDR3nt: TGTGCCAGTAGTAACAGGAACACTGAAGCTTTCTTT; CDR3aa: CASSNRNTEAFF
d_gene: NA; abundance: NA; j_gene: TRBJ2-5; v_gene: TRBV6-6; CDR3nt: TGTGCCAGCAGTTATCGGGGGGCAGGAGAGACCCAGTACTTC; CDR3aa: CASSYRGAGETQYF
d_gene: TRBD1; abundance: NA; j_gene: TRBJ1-1; v_gene: TRBV13; CDR3nt: TGTGCCAGCAGATCCTACAGGGGGCGCGTATCGTACGGCACTGAAGCTTTCTTT; CDR3aa: CASRSYRGRVSYGTEAFF
d_gene: TRBD1; abundance: NA; j_gene: TRBJ1-6; v_gene: TRBV2; CDR3nt: TGTGCCAGCAGTGGACAGGGCTTATATTCACCCCTCCACTTT; CDR3aa: CASSGQGLYSPLHF
d_gene: TRBD1; abundance: NA; j_gene: TRBJ2-7; v_gene: TRBV7-2; CDR3nt: TGTGCCAGCAGCTTTCCCCCGGGACAGGGTCTGTACTTC; CDR3aa: CASSFPPGQGLYF
d_gene: TRBD1; abundance: NA; j_gene: TRBJ1-5; v_gene: TRBV29-1; CDR3nt: TGCAGCGTTGAGACAGGGGATCAGCCCCAGCATTTT; CDR3aa: CSVETGDQPQHF
d_gene: NA; abundance: NA; j_gene: TRBJ1-3; v_gene: TRBV7-8; CDR3nt: TGTGCCAGCAGCGTTCGAGCTTTCTCTGGAAACACCATATATTTT; CDR3aa: CASSVRAFSGNTIYF
d_gene: NA; abundance: NA; j_gene: TRBJ2-7; v_gene: TRBV2; CDR3nt: TGTGCCAGCAGTGAAGCCTGGAGGGGAGAAGGCGAGCAGTACTTC; CDR3aa: CASSEAWRGEGEQYF
d_gene: TRBD2; abundance: NA; j_gene: TRBJ2-3; v_gene: TRBV5-1; CDR3nt: TGCGCCAGCAGCTTGGCGACTAGCGGGTCTACAGATACGCAGTATTTT; CDR3aa: CASSLATSGSTDTQYF
d_gene: NA; abundance: once; j_gene: TRBJ1-1; v_gene: TRBV5-1; CDR3nt: TGCGCCAGCAGCTCTAGAACCTCCGAACGTCTCGGTATTGAAGCTTTCTTT; CDR3aa: CASSSRTSERLGIEAFF
d_gene: NA; abundance: NA; j_gene: TRBJ1-5; v_gene: TRBV5-1; CDR3nt: TGCGCCAGCAGTCGGTGTAGAACCGAGTTACTTTATCAGCCCCAGCATTTT; CDR3aa: CASSRCRTELLYQPQHF
d_gene: TRBD1; abundance: NA; j_gene: TRBJ2-7; v_gene: TRBV5-1; CDR3nt: TGCGCCAGCAGCTTGGTGCCAGGGGGCCCCTACGAGCAGTACTTC; CDR3aa: CASSLVPGGPYEQYF
d_gene: TRBD1; abundance: few; j_gene: TRBJ1-1; v_gene: TRBV6-5; CDR3nt: TGTGCCAGCAGTTTTTTGGACAGGGGGGCTGAAGCTTTCTTT; CDR3aa: CASSFLDRGAEAFF
d_gene: NA; abundance: once; j_gene: TRBJ1-1; v_gene: TRBV28; CDR3nt: TGTGCCAGCAGCCTCGGGAGTGGCACTGAAGCTTTCTTT; CDR3aa: CASSLGSGTEAFF
d_gene: NA; abundance: NA; j_gene: TRBJ1-5; v_gene: TRBV2; CDR3nt: TGTGCCAGCAGCTCAGGTCAGGATCAGCCCCAGCATTTT; CDR3aa: CASSSGQDQPQHF
d_gene: TRBD1; abundance: NA; j_gene: TRBJ2-7; v_gene: TRBV27; CDR3nt: TGTGCCAGCAGTCCAGGACAGGGCGGCGAGCAGTACTTC; CDR3aa: CASSPGQGGEQYF
d_gene: NA; abundance: NA; j_gene: TRBJ2-3; v_gene: TRBV6-1; CDR3nt: TGTGCCAGCAGTGAATCAGGGGCCGGTTACACAGATACGCAGTATTTT; CDR3aa: CASSESGAGYTDTQYF
d_gene: NA; abundance: NA; j_gene: TRBJ2-1; v_gene: TRBV7-9; CDR3nt: TGTGCCAGCAGCTTAGCGGGGGGACGGTACAATGAGCAGTTCTTC; CDR3aa: CASSLAGGRYNEQFF